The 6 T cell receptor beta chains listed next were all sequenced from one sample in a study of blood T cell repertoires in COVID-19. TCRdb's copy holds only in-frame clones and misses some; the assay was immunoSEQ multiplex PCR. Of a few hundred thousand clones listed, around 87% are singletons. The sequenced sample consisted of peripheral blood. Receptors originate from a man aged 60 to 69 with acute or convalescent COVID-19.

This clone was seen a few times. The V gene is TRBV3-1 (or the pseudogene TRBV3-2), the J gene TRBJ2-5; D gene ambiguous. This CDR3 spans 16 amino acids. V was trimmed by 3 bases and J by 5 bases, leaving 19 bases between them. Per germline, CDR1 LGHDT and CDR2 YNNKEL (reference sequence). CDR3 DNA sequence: TGTGCCAGCAGCCATCTGCCAGTCCGCCCTTGGGAGACCCAGTACTTC. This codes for CASSHLPVRPWETQYF.

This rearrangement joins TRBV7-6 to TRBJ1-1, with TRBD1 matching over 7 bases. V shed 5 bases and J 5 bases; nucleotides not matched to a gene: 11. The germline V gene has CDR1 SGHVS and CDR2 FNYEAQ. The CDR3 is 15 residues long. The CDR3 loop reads CASSDRQGAGTEAFF. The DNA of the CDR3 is TGTGCCAGCAGCGACCGACAGGGTGCGGGAACTGAAGCTTTCTTT.

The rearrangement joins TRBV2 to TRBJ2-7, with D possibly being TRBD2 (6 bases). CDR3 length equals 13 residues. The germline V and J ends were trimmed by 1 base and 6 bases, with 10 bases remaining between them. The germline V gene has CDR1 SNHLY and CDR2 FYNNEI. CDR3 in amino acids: CASSEVEGSEQYF. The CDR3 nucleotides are TGTGCCAGCAGTGAAGTGGAGGGTAGCGAGCAGTACTTC.

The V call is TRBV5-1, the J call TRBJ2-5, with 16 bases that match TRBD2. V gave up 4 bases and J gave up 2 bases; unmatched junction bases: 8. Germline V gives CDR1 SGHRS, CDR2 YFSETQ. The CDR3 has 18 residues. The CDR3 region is CASSLGTSGGVKQETQYF. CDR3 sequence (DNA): TGCGCCAGCAGCCTCGGGACTAGCGGGGGGGTTAAACAAGAGACCCAGTACTTC.

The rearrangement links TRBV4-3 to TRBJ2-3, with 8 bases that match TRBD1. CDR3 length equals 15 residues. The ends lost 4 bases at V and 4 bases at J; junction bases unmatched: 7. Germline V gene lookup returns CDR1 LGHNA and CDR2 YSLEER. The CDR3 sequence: CASSRDRGVSDTQYF. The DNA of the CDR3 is TGCGCCAGCAGCCGAGACAGGGGAGTATCAGATACGCAGTATTTT.

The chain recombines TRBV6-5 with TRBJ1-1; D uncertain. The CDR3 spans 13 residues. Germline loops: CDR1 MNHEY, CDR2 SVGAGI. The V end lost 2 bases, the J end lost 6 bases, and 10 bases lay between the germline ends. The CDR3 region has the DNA TGTGCCAGCAGTTACCGAGGAGCCGCTGAAGCTTTCTTT. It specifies CASSYRGAAEAFF.